The 26 T cell receptor beta chains in this list originate from one sample, sequenced in a study of CD8 T cells in ankylosing spondylitis. General study findings and limits: Ankylosing spondylitis blood appeared to be characterized by a TCR beta motif of about eight highly homologous variants.

No antigen has been assigned to these receptors. In TCRdb, the 5' RACE reads were re-called with MiXCR into one record per CDR3 protein. The sample shows over 700,000 distinct CDR3 sequences, roughly 19% of them seen only once. The sequenced sample was blood, either unsorted or a sorted T cell fraction (not recorded which). The receptor source for this set is a male donor with ankylosing spondylitis.

The sample holds many counts of this clonotype. The chain links TRBV27 to TRBJ2-2, with unresolved D. Per the germline V gene, CDR1 is MNHEY and CDR2 is SMNVEV (reference sequence). The length of the CDR3 is 15 residues. V lost 2 bases and J 3 bases, leaving 10 bases between the germline ends. As DNA, the CDR3 is TGTGCCAGCAGTTTAGTCTACAGTCACACCGGGGAGCTGTTTTTT. It codes for CASSLVYSHTGELFF.

The chain recombines TRBV27 with TRBJ1-5; D gene uncertain. Trimming stripped 5 bases from V and 0 bases from J, with 8 bases between. CDR3 length: 14 amino acids. CDR1 is MNHEY, CDR2 SMNVEV, per germline (reference sequence). CDR3 residues: CASSPYYSNQPQHF. The CDR3 DNA reads TGTGCCAGCAGTCCCTACTATAGCAATCAGCCCCAGCATTTT.

In its sample, this clonotype was seen many times. This chain uses TRBV5-1 with TRBJ1-1, with D maybe TRBD1 (5 bases). With 0 bases removed from V and 6 bases from J, the gap between germline ends came to 9 bases. Germline loops: CDR1 SGHRS, CDR2 YFSETQ. CDR3 length: 13 amino acids. This CDR3 reads CASSLGQPAEAFF. The CDR3 region has the DNA TGCGCCAGCAGCTTGGGACAGCCGGCTGAAGCTTTCTTT.

V is TRBV5-1 and J is TRBJ2-1; tentatively, D is TRBD1 (6 bases). The V gene's germline CDR1 is SGHRS and CDR2 YFSETQ. CDR3 length: 13 amino acids. The ends were cut back, 7 bases at V and 9 bases at J, with 17 bases in the middle. CDR3 loop: CASGVGGKGEQFF. Written as DNA, the CDR3 is TGCGCCAGCGGCGTAGGGGGTAAGGGTGAGCAGTTCTTC.

The chain carries TRBV4-1 and TRBJ2-7, with D maybe TRBD1 (5 bases). The CDR3 loop spans 18 amino acids. Germline CDR1 MGHRA, CDR2 YSYEKL. V dropped 0 bases and J dropped 0 bases, with 18 bases sitting between them. CDR3 in DNA: TGCGCCAGCAGCCAAGAGGCAGGGTCTCCTAAACACTCCTACGAGCAGTACTTC. This translates into CASSQEAGSPKHSYEQYF.

This clonotype was seen just once. The chain couples TRBV12-3 or TRBV12-4 to TRBJ2-7; 7 bases line up with TRBD1. Losses at the gene ends were 5 bases for V and 0 bases for J; bases not matched to a gene: 10. CDR3 length: 16 amino acids. DNA for the CDR3: TGTGCCAGCAGTCAAAGACAGGGAACGCTCTCCTACGAGCAGTACTTC. Residues: CASSQRQGTLSYEQYF.

This clonotype has only a few counts. The rearrangement uses TRBV20-1 and TRBJ1-5; D call uncertain. This CDR3 is 11 amino acids long. Germline V gene data show CDR1 as DFQATT and CDR2 as SNEGSKA (reference sequence). V lost 5 bases to trimming and J lost 12 bases, with 14 bases between them. The CDR3 DNA reads as TGCAGTGCTTACGGCTCCACTGTCCAGCATTTT. It codes for CSAYGSTVQHF.

The chain is built from TRBV4-2 and TRBJ1-1; TRBD1 might be the D (5 bases). CDR1 is LGHNA, CDR2 YNFKEQ, per germline. The CDR3 runs 17 residues. V was cut by 1 base and J by 2 bases, with 17 bases left in between. CDR3 nucleotides: TGTGCCAGCAGCCAAGGGACCGGGGGTCCGAGAAACACTGAAGCTTTCTTT. This gives the protein CASSQGTGGPRNTEAFF.

This clonotype has more than one count but fewer than ten. The chain uses TRBV3-1 and TRBJ1-2; tentative D call: TRBD1 (6 bases). CDR1 and CDR2 from the germline V gene are LGHDT and YNNKEL (reference sequence). V shed 2 bases and J shed 8 bases, with 18 bases lying between them. The CDR3 has 15 residues. For the CDR3, the DNA is TGTGCCAGCAGCCAACAGGCCGAGAGGGGGATCGGCTACACCTTC. This translates into CASSQQAERGIGYTF.

The chain combines TRBV4-2 with TRBJ1-4, with D perhaps matching TRBD1 (6 bases). Looked up from germline, CDR1 is LGHNA and CDR2 is YNFKEQ. Trimming cost V 0 bases and J 4 bases, with 18 bases left between them. The CDR3 has 18 residues. DNA of the CDR3: TGTGCCAGCAGCCAAGAATTTCTTCGGACAGCAATTAATGAAAAACTGTTTTTT. Translation: CASSQEFLRTAINEKLFF.

This clonotype was counted a few times. The chain recombines TRBV4-1 with TRBJ2-7, with 14 bases lining up with TRBD2. V gave up 4 bases and J gave up 5 bases; unmatched junction bases: 7. There are 16 residues in the CDR3. In germline, CDR1 is MGHRA, CDR2 YSYEKL. DNA of the CDR3: TGCGCCAGCAGCCGAACCAAGACTAGCGGGGGGGACGAGCAGTACTTC. Translation: CASSRTKTSGGDEQYF.

This chain joins TRBV9 and TRBJ2-2; 7 bases match TRBD2. This CDR3 is 14 amino acids long. The trim removed 2 bases at V and 4 bases at J, leaving 2 bases unmatched. From germline, CDR1 is SGDLS and CDR2 YYNGEE. The CDR3 nucleotides read TGTGCCAGCAGCGTCGGCGGGAGCACCGGGGAGCTGTTTTTT. Encoded protein: CASSVGGSTGELFF.

This clonotype was counted a single time. J is TRBJ1-5 and V is TRBV18, with TRBD1 as a possible D gene (6 bases). From germline, CDR1 is KGHSH and CDR2 LQKENI. V lost 3 bases, J lost 7 bases, and 13 bases lay in between. CDR3 length equals 14 residues. The CDR3 DNA reads TGTGCCAGCTCACCCGGAGGGGGGTTGCAGCCCCAGCATTTT. This translates into CASSPGGGLQPQHF. The full variable domain, in which reference TRBV18 and TRBJ1-5 provide the parts outside the CDR3, is NAGVMQNPRHLVRRRGQEARLRCSPMKGHSHVYWYRQLPEEGLKFMVYLQKENIIDESGMPKERFSAEFPKEGPSILRIQQVVRGDSAAYFCASSPGGGLQPQHFGDGTRLSIL.

The chain couples TRBV20-1 to TRBJ1-6; D unresolved. The germline V gene has CDR1 DFQATT and CDR2 SNEGSKA (reference sequence). Trimming pared 0 bases from V and 9 bases from J, leaving 15 bases between. The CDR3 runs 15 residues. The CDR3 reads CSARDLGQPGSPLHF. CDR3 bases: TGCAGTGCTAGAGATCTTGGGCAGCCAGGTTCACCCCTCCACTTT.

This clonotype was picked up a small number of times. The chain links TRBV11-2 to TRBJ2-1; tentative D call: TRBD1 (5 bases). CDR1 is SGHAT, CDR2 FQNNGV, per germline. There are 16 residues in the CDR3. V was clipped by 0 bases and J by 9 bases, with 18 bases between them. CDR3 residues: CASSLDPRGSLGEQFF. Here the CDR3 DNA reads TGTGCCAGCAGCTTAGATCCAAGGGGAAGTTTGGGTGAGCAGTTCTTC.

This clonotype occurred a few times. The chain uses TRBV20-1 and TRBJ2-7; 10 bases align to TRBD2. The V segment lost 3 bases and the J segment 4 bases; nucleotides outside the gene matches: 12. Germline V gene lookup returns CDR1 DFQATT and CDR2 SNEGSKA (reference sequence). This CDR3 has 16 residues. The CDR3 is CSARPSGSRGRYEQYF. The CDR3 nucleotides read TGCAGTGCTAGGCCTAGCGGGAGTCGAGGTCGGTACGAGCAGTACTTC.

The V gene is TRBV28, the J gene TRBJ2-3; 8 positions match TRBD1. The germline CDR1 and CDR2 sequences are MDHEN and SYDVKM. The V segment lost 5 bases and the J segment 0 bases; nucleotides outside the gene matches: 7. CDR3 length equals 16 residues. The CDR3 DNA reads as TGTGCCAGCAGTAAAGGGACAGGCACTAGCACAGATACGCAGTATTTT. Protein: CASSKGTGTSTDTQYF.

There are a few counts of this clonotype. This rearrangement joins TRBV15 to TRBJ2-5, with D tentatively TRBD2 (6 bases). The CDR3 contains 13 residues. Per the germline V gene, CDR1 is LNHNV and CDR2 is YYDKDF (reference sequence). Trimming cost V 1 base and J 5 bases, with 8 bases left between them. Here the CDR3 DNA reads TGTGCCACCAGCAGAGTTGGGGGGGAGACCCAGTACTTC. It codes for CATSRVGGETQYF.

This clonotype was observed a handful of times. The chain joins TRBV9 to TRBJ2-7; the D is unclear. The V gene lost 0 bases and the J gene lost 1 base, with 8 bases spanning the gap. CDR1 SGDLS and CDR2 YYNGEE come from the germline V gene. This CDR3 has 14 amino acids. The CDR3: CASSVAPTSYEQYF. CDR3 nucleotides: TGTGCCAGCAGCGTAGCCCCAACATCCTACGAGCAGTACTTC.

This clonotype was counted only a few times. The chain couples TRBV4-2 to TRBJ2-5; D is unresolved. The CDR3 contains 14 residues. V lost 1 base, J lost 4 bases, and 10 bases lay in between. CDR1 and CDR2 (germline): LGHNA, YNFKEQ. The CDR3 sequence: CASSQVQTLETQYF. CDR3 coding DNA: TGTGCCAGCAGCCAAGTTCAGACATTAGAGACCCAGTACTTC.

This clonotype was observed a few times. This chain links TRBV3-1 with TRBJ1-2; D is uncertain. Looked up from germline, CDR1 is LGHDT and CDR2 is YNNKEL (reference sequence). CDR3 length: 15 amino acids. The ends were cut back, 1 base at V and 3 bases at J, with 12 bases in the middle. The DNA of the CDR3 is TGTGCCAGCAGCCAAGGTACAGTCGGTGACTATGGCTACACCTTC. It yields the protein CASSQGTVGDYGYTF.

This chain uses TRBV12-3 or TRBV12-4 with TRBJ2-5, with a tentative D call TRBD1 (5 bases). The CDR3 has 16 residues. V was cut by 6 bases and J by 5 bases, with 22 bases left in between. The CDR3 nucleotides are TGTGCCAGCAGCCCTACTCGCCCTCAGGGCAGGGAGACCCAGTACTTC. Translation: CASSPTRPQGRETQYF.

This clonotype was seen a few times. This sequence joins TRBV7-9 and TRBJ2-7; 10 bases fit TRBD1. The V segment lost 3 bases and the J segment 2 bases; nucleotides outside the gene matches: 4. The germline gives CDR1 SEHNR, CDR2 FQNEAQ (reference sequence). The length of the CDR3 is 15 residues. CDR3 in amino acids: CASSLDRGRTYEQYF. CDR3 nucleotide sequence: TGTGCCAGCAGCTTGGACAGGGGGAGGACCTACGAGCAGTACTTC.

The CDR3 spells CASSLVRRGNTGELFF. Here the CDR3 DNA reads TGTGCCAGCAGCTTAGTTCGCAGGGGGAACACCGGGGAGCTGTTTTTT. J is TRBJ2-2 and V is TRBV11-2; the D gene is possibly TRBD1 (6 bases). CDR1 and CDR2 (germline): SGHAT, FQNNGV. V lost 1 base to trimming and J lost 1 base, with 10 bases between them. The CDR3 covers 16 residues.

The chain joins TRBV29-1 to TRBJ2-7, with 9 bases that match TRBD1. Germline V CDR1 and CDR2: SQVTM, ANQGSEA. The junction had 7 bases not matched to a gene; V was cut back by 4 bases and J by 0 bases. The CDR3 runs to 15 residues. The CDR3 here is CSVVGGQGSSYEQYF. The CDR3 region has the DNA TGCAGCGTTGTGGGGGGACAGGGCAGCTCCTACGAGCAGTACTTC.

This clonotype has more than one count but fewer than ten. The genes are TRBV7-6 and TRBJ2-1, with D uncertain. The CDR3 totals 15 residues. Germline CDR1 and CDR2: SGHVS and FNYEAQ. The V end was cut by 1 base, the J end by 6 bases, with 13 bases between. The CDR3, as DNA: TGTGCCAGCAGCTTAGACCGGGTTACAGTCAATGAGCAGTTCTTC. Translated: CASSLDRVTVNEQFF.